One T cell receptor beta chain is described in this entry. The data derive from a study of blood T cell repertoires in COVID-19. Only in-frame clones appear in the TCRdb table, and some are missing; sequencing was by immunoSEQ multiplex PCR. Of around 300,000 clones listed, around nine tenths are singletons. The source of this sequence is a woman aged 40-49 years who had recovered from COVID-19. Sequenced material: PBMCs or T cells enriched from blood (not recorded which).

The CDR3 sequence is CASSQGGGEGYEQYF. CDR3 sequence (DNA): TGCGCCAGCAGCCAAGGCGGGGGTGAGGGGTACGAGCAGTACTTC. This rearrangement joins TRBV4-3 to TRBJ2-7, with TRBD2 identical over 7 bases. CDR1 and CDR2 from the germline V gene are LGHNA and YSLEER. The V gene end was trimmed by 1 base and the J gene end by 4 bases; junction bases not matched to a gene: 7. The CDR3 is made up of 15 amino acids.